These T cell receptor beta chains were read from a single sample in a study. TCRdb independently ran MiXCR on the 5' RACE reads; one entry per CDR3 protein. The sample has approximately 60,000 distinct CDR3 sequences; more than 25% are singletons. The sequencing input was tumor-infiltrating Tregs sorted from the breast tumor. These TCRs come from a female donor with breast cancer. The CDR3 runs from the conserved cysteine through the conserved F or W. Fields, in order: J gene, V gene, D gene, clone size, CDR3 DNA, CDR3 protein. The D gene is left open where the match is weak. The size entry is marked missing in some rows and otherwise reads once, few, many or a size class.

TRBJ2-1 TRBV3-1 . many TGTGCCAGCAGCCAAGGAAAAGACAATGAGCAGTTCTTC CASSQGKDNEQFF
TRBJ1-1 TRBV3-1 . many TGTGCCAGCAGCCTTAGGGTAGGGAGTGAAGCTTTCTTT CASSLRVGSEAFF
TRBJ2-3 TRBV7-2 . . TGTGCCAGCAGCTCCCTGGAAGTTAACACAGATACGCAGTATTTT CASSSLEVNTDTQYF
TRBJ1-1 TRBV9 . . TGTGCCGGCAGCCCTTACGACCAGGGGAGCACTGAAGCTTTCTTT CAGSPYDQGSTEAFF
TRBJ2-7 TRBV7-2 . many TGTGCCAGCAGCCTCATGTTAGGGAGCTCCTACGAGCAGTACTTC CASSLMLGSSYEQYF
TRBJ1-2 TRBV7-9 . . TGTGCCAGCAGCATGGACGGCGCCCAGATCTATGGCTACACCTTC CASSMDGAQIYGYTF
TRBJ2-7 TRBV6-2/TRBV6-3 . many TGTGCCAGCGGGGGATCCCCTACCTACGAGCAGTACTTC CASGGSPTYEQYF
TRBJ2-1 TRBV5-6 . . TGTGCCAGCAGCTCTGGTGGGGTACTAGCCGGGGAGCAGTTCTTC CASSSGGVLAGEQFF
TRBJ2-5 TRBV30 TRBD1 . TGTGCCTGGAGTGAGAAAAGGGGGCTTGAGACCCAGTACTTC CAWSEKRGLETQYF
TRBJ2-1 TRBV7-2 TRBD2 once TGTGCCAGCACCCCCGGACTAGTATTGATGAATGAGCAGTCCTTC CASTPGLVLMNEQSF
TRBJ2-2 TRBV6-5 TRBD2 . TGTGCCAGCAGTTACTTGACTAGCGGGAGACCCGGGGAGCTGTTTTTT CASSYLTSGRPGELFF
TRBJ2-1 TRBV2 . few TGTGCCAGCTCGGGCGAGGCCTTAGAGCAGTTCTTC CASSGEALEQFF
TRBJ1-1 TRBV5-1 . many TGCGCCAGCAGCTCCCACCTTGCGGCTGGGGTCACTGAAGCTTTCTTT CASSSHLAAGVTEAFF
TRBJ2-3 TRBV6-2/TRBV6-3 TRBD2 . TGTGCCAGCATAGAAATAGCGGGAGGGCGAGATACGCAGTATTTT CASIEIAGGRDTQYF
TRBJ1-1 TRBV4-1 TRBD1 few TGCGCCAGCAGCCAAGATGGACAGGGGAACACTGAAGCTTTCTTT CASSQDGQGNTEAFF
TRBJ2-3 TRBV2 . . TGTGCCAGCAACGAGGCAACAGATACGCAGTATTTT CASNEATDTQYF
TRBJ2-3 TRBV6-5 TRBD1 . TGTGCCAGCAGTCAGGGACAGGGTGCGGATACGCAGTATTTT CASSQGQGADTQYF
TRBJ2-3 TRBV6-1 TRBD1 many TGTGCCAGCAGGGCAGGGGGAAACACAGATACGCAGTATTTT CASRAGGNTDTQYF
TRBJ2-3 TRBV20-1 TRBD2 few TGCAGTGCTCGTAGCGGGAGGGGGTTTGCAGATACGCAGTATTTT CSARSGRGFADTQYF
TRBJ1-5 TRBV7-9 TRBD1 many TGTGCCAGCAGCCCGGGACAGGGCCCCAATCAGCCCCAGCATTTT CASSPGQGPNQPQHF
TRBJ2-7 TRBV4-2 . . TGTGCCAGCAGCCAAGGTGGGGCCTACGAGCAGTACTTC CASSQGGAYEQYF
TRBJ2-7 TRBV7-9 . few TGTGCCAGCAGCTCGGGGGACATCGCCTACGAGCAGTACTTC CASSSGDIAYEQYF
TRBJ2-3 TRBV5-1 . . TGCGCCAGCGGCTTTGTGGGGCGGGTAGGCACAGATACGCAGTATTTT CASGFVGRVGTDTQYF
TRBJ2-1 TRBV7-2 . many TGTGCCAGCAGCCGGGCCTCGAGCTCCTACAATGAGCAGTTCTTC CASSRASSSYNEQFF
TRBJ1-1 TRBV28 . . TGTGCCAGCAGTTTGGCTGGTTGGGCTGAAGCTTTCTTT CASSLAGWAEAFF
TRBJ2-1 TRBV7-2 TRBD2 few TGTGCCAGCAGCCGCTCGGGGGGGCAGGGGAATGAGCAGTTCTTC CASSRSGGQGNEQFF
TRBJ2-7 TRBV6-5 TRBD2 . TGTGCCAGCAGTTCTCATACTAGCGGACAATACGAGCAGTACTTC CASSSHTSGQYEQYF
TRBJ2-5 TRBV25-1 TRBD1 many TGTGCCAGCAGTGATACAGGGGGCGTGAAGACCCAGTACTTC CASSDTGGVKTQYF
TRBJ2-5 TRBV4-2 TRBD2 many TGTGCCAGCAGCCAAGATTCTAGCGGGATGGGAGAGACCCAGTACTTC CASSQDSSGMGETQYF
TRBJ1-5 TRBV7-2 . many TGTGCCAGCAGCTTATCGGGTTTTCAGCCCCAGCATTTT CASSLSGFQPQHF
TRBJ2-1 TRBV12-3/TRBV12-4 . few TGTGCCAGCAGTTTGGACCCAGCGCCAGACAATGAGCAGTTCTTC CASSLDPAPDNEQFF
TRBJ1-2 TRBV24-1 . . TGTGCCACCAGTGTAACTGAGACCTATGGCGACACCTTC CATSVTETYGDTF
TRBJ2-1 TRBV4-1 . many TGCGCCAGCAGCCAAGCAGACATGGGTTTCCCGAGAGATGAGCAGTTCTTC CASSQADMGFPRDEQFF
TRBJ1-1 TRBV29-1 TRBD1 . TGCAGCGTTGAATTAACAGGGGGCACTGAAGCTTTCTTT CSVELTGGTEAFF
TRBJ2-3 TRBV9 . many TGTGCCAGCAGCCCGGAGGCTTCGTACACAGATACGCAGTATTTT CASSPEASYTDTQYF
TRBJ2-1 TRBV10-3 TRBD2 once TGTGCCATCAGAAATACTAGCGGGGCCTCCAATGAGCAGTTCTTC CAIRNTSGASNEQFF
TRBJ1-3 TRBV5-1 . . TGCGCCAGCAGCTCGGTGGGGAGCTCTGGAAACACCATATATTTT CASSSVGSSGNTIYF
TRBJ1-3 TRBV28 TRBD1 . TGTGCCAGCACCCGACAGGGGGCGAGGGGAAACACCATATATTTT CASTRQGARGNTIYF
TRBJ2-1 TRBV10-3 TRBD2 few TGTGCCATCAGTAAAACCGGGACTAGCGGGAGCTATGAGCAGTTCTTC CAISKTGTSGSYEQFF
TRBJ2-7 TRBV6-1 . . TGTGCCAGCAGTGAAGGTGGGGTGCGAATCGAGCAGTACTTC CASSEGGVRIEQYF
TRBJ2-5 TRBV20-1 . many TGCAGTGCCTACGGGACATTACAAGAGACCCAGTACTTC CSAYGTLQETQYF
TRBJ2-3 TRBV6-1 . many TGTGCCAGTGGGCCGGGCGCAGATACGCAGTATTTT CASGPGADTQYF
TRBJ1-5 TRBV4-3 . medium-sized TGCGCCAGCAGCCAAGGGGTTAGGGAAGGTCAGCCCCAGCATTTT CASSQGVREGQPQHF
TRBJ2-6 TRBV12-3/TRBV12-4 TRBD1 many TGTGCCAGCGTCAACACAGGGGGCTCTGGGGCCAACGTCCTGACTTTC CASVNTGGSGANVLTF
TRBJ2-1 TRBV20-1 TRBD2 . TGCAGTGTCCCGGGACTATCGGGGGGGCGGACCTTCAATGAGCAGTTCTTC CSVPGLSGGRTFNEQFF
TRBJ2-2 TRBV11-2 . . TGTGCCAGCAAAGGTCGGGGGTTGACCGGGGAGCTGTTTTTT CASKGRGLTGELFF